This passage covers 25 T cell receptor delta chains from one sample sequenced in a study of gamma-delta chains in newborns, infants, children. TCRdb redid the clone calls on the reads with CATT. The data contain 8,600 or so delta-chain clones, about 3.2% of them seen just once; the ten biggest clones take up 16%. The sequencing sample was made of blood. The receptor set was obtained from a child who was a newborn, infant or young child, either healthy, febrile or measles-vaccinated (not recorded which).

This chain links TRDV1 with TRDJ1; 8 bases are a match to TRDD3. Germline V gene sequence: CDR1 TSWWSYY, CDR2 QGS. The CDR3 consists of 14 residues. Germline trimming cut 4 bases from V and 3 bases from J; bases unmatched to any gene: 4. In DNA, the CDR3 is TGTGCTCTTGGGGTCTTGGGGGATGCCGATAAACTCATCTTT. This encodes CALGVLGDADKLIF.

A word on this clone: TCRdb's protein for this DNA is that of a much larger clone and differs from the translation at residue 13, likely a read error; the protein shown is the DNA translation. The chain joins TRDV2 to TRDJ3, with TRDD3 matching over 8 bases. The V gene's germline CDR1 is GEAIGNYY and CDR2 EKD. The CDR3 sequence is 18 residues long. CDR3 DNA sequence: TGTGCCTGTGACACGGGGGGATATGACTCCTGGGACGCCCGACAGATGTTTTTC. Amino acid sequence: CACDTGGYDSWDARQMFF.

This clone has more than one count but fewer than ten. Here the CDR3 DNA reads TGTGCCTGTGACACCGTACTGGGGGACCACCCCTCCTGGGACACCCGACAGATGTTTTTC. Translating gives CACDTVLGDHPSWDTRQMFF. The chain couples TRDV2 to TRDJ3; 9 bases are shared with TRDD3. The germline gives CDR1 GEAIGNYY, CDR2 EKD. This CDR3 spans 20 amino acids. The trim removed 0 bases at V and 0 bases at J, leaving 8 bases unmatched.

The chain couples TRDV2 to TRDJ3; D unclear. The CDR3 is 16 amino acids. Trimming took off 3 bases at V and 0 bases at J, with 8 bases between the two ends. Germline loops: CDR1 GEAIGNYY, CDR2 EKD. The CDR3: CACDPIRSWDTRQMFF. The CDR3, as DNA: TGTGCCTGTGACCCCATCCGCTCCTGGGACACCCGACAGATGTTTTTC.

Details on this clone: A much larger clone lies a single base off, so this may be a read error. The identical CDR3 is also encoded by other nucleotide sequences in the sample. This chain connects TRDV2 to TRDJ3; the match to TRDD3 covers 8 bases. The germline V gene encodes CDR1 GEAIGNYY and CDR2 EKD. The CDR3 extends over 19 amino acids. The CDR3 DNA sequence: TGTGCCTGTGACACCGCCTGGGGGAGCAGCTCCTGGGACACCCGGCAGATGTTTTTC. This sequence encodes CACDTAWGSSSWDTRQMFF.

This clone was counted a few times. Just one base apart from a much larger clone, this may be a read error. Here the CDR3 DNA reads TGTGCCTGTGACCGACGGGAGGGTACGGACGCCGATAAACTCATCTTT. Residues: CACDRREGTDADKLIF. The chain couples TRDV2 to TRDJ1; D is ambiguous. The germline V and J ends were trimmed by 3 bases and 3 bases, with 19 bases remaining between them. The CDR3 contains 16 residues. The germline gives CDR1 GEAIGNYY, CDR2 EKD.

This clone was detected a few times. The protein recorded in TCRdb matches a much larger clone and deviates from this DNA's translation at residue 8, suggesting a read error; the protein here is obtained by translating the DNA. This chain joins TRDV2 and TRDJ2; possibly TRDD3 for D (6 bases). The CDR3 is 16 amino acids. V gave up 0 bases and J gave up 0 bases, with 10 bases separating them. The germline V gene encodes CDR1 GEAIGNYY and CDR2 EKD. CDR3 sequence reads: CACDTVGGTLTAQLFF. The CDR3 DNA reads TGTGCCTGTGACACCGTGGGGGGTACTTTGACAGCACAACTCTTCTTT.

In the case of this clone: This likely stems from a read error, as it lies one base from a far larger clone. J is TRDJ3 and V is TRDV2, with 7 bases matching TRDD3. Germline V gene lookup returns CDR1 GEAIGNYY and CDR2 EKD. CDR3 length: 16 residues. The CDR3 sequence: CACDWGSSWDTRQTFF. The DNA of the CDR3 is TGTGCCTGTGACTGGGGGAGCTCCTGGGACACCCGACAGACGTTTTTC.

Note on this clone: TCRdb's protein does not match the DNA translation at residue 3; the protein provided is translated from the DNA. The chain is built from TRDV2 and TRDJ3, with unresolved D. Germline CDR1 GEAIGNYY, CDR2 EKD. This CDR3 contains 16 residues. CDR3 bases: TGTGCCCGTGACACCTGGAGCTCCTGGGACACCCGACAGATGTTTTTC. This gives the protein CARDTWSSWDTRQMFF.

With respect to this clone: One base away lies a much larger clone, so this may be a sequencing read error. The chain uses TRDV2 and TRDJ1; TRDD3 agrees at 12 bases. V dropped 2 bases and J dropped 9; count of bases not matched to a gene: 9. The CDR3 runs 15 residues. The germline gives CDR1 GEAIGNYY, CDR2 EKD. DNA of the CDR3: TGTGCCTGTGACAAACTGGGGGATACAAAGGTGGAACTCATCTTT. This gives the protein CACDKLGDTKVELIF.

By share of the sample, this clone is medium-sized. The sample contains more than one DNA sequence encoding this CDR3. The chain uses TRDV2 and TRDJ3, with 13 bases identical to TRDD3. CDR1 and CDR2 from the germline V gene are GEAIGNYY and EKD. There are 19 residues in the CDR3. V lost 0 bases to trimming and J lost 2 bases; unmatched junction nucleotides: 3. CDR3 coding DNA: TGTGCCTGTGACACCGTACTGGGGGATACGGCCTGGGACACCCGACAGATGTTTTTC. Its translation is CACDTVLGDTAWDTRQMFF.

This clone has a handful of counts. With a much larger clone just one base away, this may be a read error. Other DNA sequences from this sample encode an identical CDR3 as well. The chain recombines TRDV2 with TRDJ2, with TRDD3 matching 10 bases. The CDR3 is 17 residues long. V was clipped by 0 bases and J by 3 bases; unmatched bases: 6. CDR1 GEAIGNYY and CDR2 EKD come from the germline V gene. CDR3 protein: CACDTLGDMNLTAQLFF. The CDR3, as DNA: TGTGCCTGTGACACCCTGGGGGATATGAACCTGACAGCACAACTCTTCTTT.

This clone was recorded a few times. This sequence joins TRDV1 and TRDJ2; 7 bases map to TRDD3. The CDR3 has 15 residues. Germline assignment: CDR1 TSWWSYY and CDR2 QGS. J was trimmed by 8 bases and V by 5 bases; bases with no gene match: 11. In DNA form, the CDR3 reads TGTGCTCTTGGGAGCTTGAGGGATACATCGGCACAACTCTTCTTT. Protein sequence: CALGSLRDTSAQLFF.

CDR3 in DNA: TGTGCCTGTGACACCGCTTACTGGGGGATGCGCAGACCCGATAAACTCATCTTT. The encoded protein is CACDTAYWGMRRPDKLIF. The chain carries TRDV2 and TRDJ1, with 10 bases fitting TRDD3. J lost 3 bases, V lost 0 bases, and 12 bases had no gene match. Germline assignment: CDR1 GEAIGNYY and CDR2 EKD. This CDR3 has 18 residues.

Relative to its sample, this clone is medium-sized (0.01 to 0.1%). The CDR3 loop is CACDPLGHALTAQLFF. The CDR3 nucleotides are TGTGCCTGTGACCCCCTGGGCCATGCTTTGACAGCACAACTCTTCTTT. The genes are TRDV2 and TRDJ2; a weak D match, TRDD3 (5 bases). Germline V CDR1 and CDR2: GEAIGNYY, EKD. CDR3 length: 16 residues. The V end lost 3 bases, the J end lost 0 bases, and 13 bases lay between the germline ends.

This clone was seen a handful of times. The chain combines TRDV2 with TRDJ3; 7 nucleotides agree with TRDD3. This CDR3 is built from 19 residues. V shed 1 base and J 0 bases; nucleotides not matched to a gene: 8. CDR1 GEAIGNYY and CDR2 EKD come from the germline V gene. CDR3 DNA: TGTGCCTGTGACACGGCCTGGGGGCCCACCTCCTGGGACACCCGACAGATGTTTTTC. Translation: CACDTAWGPTSWDTRQMFF.

J is TRDJ3 and V is TRDV2; 8 bases map to TRDD3. The J gene comes from matching the DNA to germline here; TCRdb lacks it. Trimming took 2 bases from V and 13 from J; bases not matched to a gene: 24. This CDR3 has 20 residues. Looked up from germline, CDR1 is GEAIGNYY and CDR2 is EKD. Here the CDR3 DNA reads TGTGCCTGTGACAGCTGGGGGAACAACCCAAGCTCCTGGGACAGGCGACAGATGTTTTTC. Translated, it gives CACDSWGNNPSSWDRRQMFF.

Details on this clone: A read error is likely here: a far larger clone is one base away. The chain carries TRDV2 and TRDJ1; a possible D gene is TRDD3 (5 bases). The J gene was missing in TCRdb and was found by matching the end of the DNA to germline. CDR1 is GEAIGNYY, CDR2 EKD, per germline. With 3 bases removed from V and 2 bases from J, the gap between germline ends came to 6 bases. This CDR3 is built from 12 residues. DNA for the CDR3: TGTGCCTGTGACCGGGGGACCGATAAACTCATCTTT. Translation: CACDRGTDKLIF.

This clone was detected only a few times. The germline gene is not matched at one end of the junction; a read error may be the cause. The chain carries TRDV2 and TRDJ3; a possible D gene is TRDD3 (5 bases). CDR1 is GEAIGNYY and CDR2 is EKD in the germline V gene. The CDR3 totals 18 residues. The CDR3 DNA reads TGTGCCCGTGACACCGCTGGGATCAGCTCCTGGGACACCCGACAGATGTTTTTC. This translates into CARDTAGISSWDTRQMFF.

Sample share makes this clone medium-sized. Other DNA sequences of this sample code for an identical CDR3. The rearrangement joins TRDV2 to TRDJ2, with TRDD3 identical over 8 bases. Germline values: CDR1 GEAIGNYY, CDR2 EKD. CDR3 size: 18 residues. V shed 0 bases, J shed 0 bases, and the junction held 8 bases outside the gene matches. The CDR3: CACDTLYWGAPLTAQLFF. Written as DNA, the CDR3 is TGTGCCTGTGACACCTTATACTGGGGGGCCCCTTTGACAGCACAACTCTTCTTT.

The sample holds a few counts of this clone. Compared with germline, one end of the junction differs, possibly owing to a read error. The sample has other DNA sequences that encode this CDR3 too. The rearrangement joins TRDV2 to TRDJ3; 9 bases agree with TRDD3. In germline, CDR1 is GEAIGNYY, CDR2 EKD. The CDR3 runs 19 residues. DNA for the CDR3: TGTGCCTGTGACACTTTACTGGGGGACCGCTCCTGGGACACCCGACAGATGTTCTTC. Protein: CACDTLLGDRSWDTRQMFF.

Of note for this clone: At residue 6, TCRdb's protein is not the same as the translated DNA, so the protein here was read from the DNA. The chain is built from TRDV2 and TRDJ2; 7 nucleotides agree with TRDD3. V was clipped by 0 bases and J by 6 bases; unmatched bases: 12. The germline CDR1 and CDR2 sequences are GEAIGNYY and EKD. The CDR3 spans 17 residues. The CDR3 protein is CACDTAGGGRGAAQLFF. The CDR3 region has the DNA TGTGCCTGTGACACCGCAGGTGGGGGAAGGGGGGCAGCACAACTCTTCTTT.

This clone was found a few times. The TCRdb protein comes from a much larger clone and disagrees with this DNA's translation at residue 16, likely due to a read error; the protein given here is derived from the DNA. This chain uses TRDV2 with TRDJ3, with D possibly TRDD3 on 6 matching bases. Germline CDR1 and CDR2: GEAIGNYY and EKD. CDR3 length equals 18 residues. The DNA of the CDR3 is TGTGCCTGTGACATCGTGGGGATTAGCTCCTGGGACACCCGACAGACGTTTTTC. It codes for CACDIVGISSWDTRQTFF.

This clone was detected only a few times. TCRdb's entry gives the protein of a much larger clone, which mismatches this DNA's translation at residue 4, likely from a read error; the protein reported here is translated from the DNA. The V and J genes are TRDV2 and TRDJ3, with 8 positions matching TRDD3. The CDR3 length is 18 residues. Germline V gene data show CDR1 as GEAIGNYY and CDR2 as EKD. J lost 0 bases, V lost 5 bases, and 8 bases had no gene match. Here the CDR3 DNA reads TGTGCCTGTGGCACATGGGGGGATATCTCCTGGGACACCCGACAGATGTTTTTC. As protein: CACGTWGDISWDTRQMFF.

This clone was recorded a few times. The chain employs TRDV2 and TRDJ3, with 10 bases lining up with TRDD3. The germline gives CDR1 GEAIGNYY, CDR2 EKD. This CDR3 comprises 19 residues. V trimming: 3 bases; J trimming: 0 bases; junction bases outside the gene matches: 7. CDR3: CACDGLLGDPSWDTRQMFF. The CDR3 nucleotides are TGTGCCTGTGACGGACTACTGGGGGATCCCTCCTGGGACACCCGACAGATGTTTTTC.